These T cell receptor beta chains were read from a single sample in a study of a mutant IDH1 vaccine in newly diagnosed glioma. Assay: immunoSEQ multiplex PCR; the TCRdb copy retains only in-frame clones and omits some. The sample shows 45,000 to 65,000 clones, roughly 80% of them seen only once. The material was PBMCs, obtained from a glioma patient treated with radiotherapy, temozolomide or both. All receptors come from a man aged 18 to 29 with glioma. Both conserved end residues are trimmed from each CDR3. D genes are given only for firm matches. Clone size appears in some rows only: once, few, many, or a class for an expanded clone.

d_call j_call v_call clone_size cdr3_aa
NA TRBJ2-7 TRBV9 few ASSVDPGPEQY
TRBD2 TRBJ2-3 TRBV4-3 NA ASSLGLAGTDTQY
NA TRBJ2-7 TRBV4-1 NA ASSQAGAYEQY
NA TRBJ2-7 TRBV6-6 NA ASTMIDPYEQY
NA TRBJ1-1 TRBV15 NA ATSRGDFTEAF
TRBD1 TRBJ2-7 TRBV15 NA ATGQGGLYEQY
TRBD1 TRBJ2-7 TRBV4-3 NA ASSQGQGTSYEQY
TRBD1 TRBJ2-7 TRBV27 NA ASSLLAGGYEQY
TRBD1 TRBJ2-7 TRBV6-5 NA ASSYFKWDRGYEQY
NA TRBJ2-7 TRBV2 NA ASRYPDREQY